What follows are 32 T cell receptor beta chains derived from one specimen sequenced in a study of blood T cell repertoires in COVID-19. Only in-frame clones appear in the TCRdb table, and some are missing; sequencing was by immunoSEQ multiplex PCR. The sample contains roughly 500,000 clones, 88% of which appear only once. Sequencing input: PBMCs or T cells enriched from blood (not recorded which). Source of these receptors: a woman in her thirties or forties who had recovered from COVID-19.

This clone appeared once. Written as DNA, the CDR3 is TGTGCCAGCAGCCGGACATCGGCTGGAAACACCATATATTTT. The encoded protein is CASSRTSAGNTIYF. The rearrangement links TRBV6-5 to TRBJ1-3; D is possibly TRBD1 (5 bases). Germline lookup yields CDR1 MNHEY and CDR2 SVGAGI. This CDR3 contains 14 residues. V shed 6 bases and J shed 2 bases, with 11 bases lying between them.

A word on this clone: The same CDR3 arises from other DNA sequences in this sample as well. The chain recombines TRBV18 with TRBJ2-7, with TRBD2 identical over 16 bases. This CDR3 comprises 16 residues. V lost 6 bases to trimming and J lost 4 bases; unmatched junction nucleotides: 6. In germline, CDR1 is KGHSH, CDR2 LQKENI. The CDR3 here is CASSSGLAGGPYEQYF. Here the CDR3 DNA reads TGTGCCAGCTCGTCGGGACTAGCGGGAGGGCCTTACGAGCAGTACTTC.

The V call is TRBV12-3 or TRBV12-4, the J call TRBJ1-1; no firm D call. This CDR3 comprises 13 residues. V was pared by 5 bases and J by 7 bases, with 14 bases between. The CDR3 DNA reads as TGTGCCAGCAGTAGTCTCAGGTTCATTGAAGCTTTCTTT. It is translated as CASSSLRFIEAFF.

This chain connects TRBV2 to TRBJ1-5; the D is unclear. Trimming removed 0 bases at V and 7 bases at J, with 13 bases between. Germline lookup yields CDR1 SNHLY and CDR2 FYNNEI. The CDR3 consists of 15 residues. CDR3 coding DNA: TGTGCCAGCAGTGAAGCGCTTCCGGTCGGGCAGCCCCAGCATTTT. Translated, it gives CASSEALPVGQPQHF.

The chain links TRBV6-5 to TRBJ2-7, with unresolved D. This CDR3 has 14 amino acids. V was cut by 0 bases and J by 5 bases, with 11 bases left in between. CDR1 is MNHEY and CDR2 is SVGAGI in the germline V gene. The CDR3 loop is CASSYSVARNEQYF. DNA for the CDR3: TGTGCCAGCAGTTACTCGGTCGCGCGGAACGAGCAGTACTTC.

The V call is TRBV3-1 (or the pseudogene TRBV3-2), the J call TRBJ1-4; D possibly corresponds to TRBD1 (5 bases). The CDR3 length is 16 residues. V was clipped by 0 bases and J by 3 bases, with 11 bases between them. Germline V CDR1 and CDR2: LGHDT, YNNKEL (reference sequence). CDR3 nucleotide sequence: TGTGCCAGCAGCCAAGATATCGGGGGACCTAATGAAAAACTGTTTTTT. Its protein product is CASSQDIGGPNEKLFF.

CDR3 coding DNA: TGTGCCAGCAGCTTGGGATTCGGACAGGGGTGGTACTTC. This codes for CASSLGFGQGWYF. The rearrangement uses TRBV7-9 and TRBJ2-7; 9 bases match TRBD1. Germline values: CDR1 SEHNR, CDR2 FQNEAQ (reference sequence). V trimming: 3 bases; J trimming: 12 bases; junction bases outside the gene matches: 9. The CDR3 extends over 13 amino acids.

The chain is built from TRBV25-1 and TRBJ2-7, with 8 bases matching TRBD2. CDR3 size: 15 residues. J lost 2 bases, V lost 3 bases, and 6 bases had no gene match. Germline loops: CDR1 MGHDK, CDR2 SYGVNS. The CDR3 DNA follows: TGTGCCAGCAGTGAGGGTACTAGCGGAGCCTACGAGCAGTACTTC. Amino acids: CASSEGTSGAYEQYF.

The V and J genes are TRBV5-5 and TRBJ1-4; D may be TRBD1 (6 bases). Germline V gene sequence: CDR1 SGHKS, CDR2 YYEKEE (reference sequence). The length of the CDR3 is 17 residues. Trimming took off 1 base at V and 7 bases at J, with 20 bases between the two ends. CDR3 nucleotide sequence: TGTGCCAGCAGCTTGCCCAGAATAGGGGGTTGGGGTGAAAAACTGTTTTTT. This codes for CASSLPRIGGWGEKLFF. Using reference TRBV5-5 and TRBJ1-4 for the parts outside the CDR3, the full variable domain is DAGVTQSPTHLIKTRGQQVTLRCSPISGHKSVSWYQQVLGQGPQFIFQYYEKEERGRGNFPDRFSARQFPNYSSELNVNALLLGDSALYLCASSLPRIGGWGEKLFFGSGTQLSVL.

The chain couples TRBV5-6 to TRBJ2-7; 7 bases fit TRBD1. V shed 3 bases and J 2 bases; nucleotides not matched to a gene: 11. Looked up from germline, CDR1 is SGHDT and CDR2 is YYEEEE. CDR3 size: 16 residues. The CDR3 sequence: CASSSEGGVWAYEQYF. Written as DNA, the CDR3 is TGTGCCAGCAGCTCGGAAGGGGGCGTATGGGCCTACGAGCAGTACTTC.

For the CDR3, the DNA is TGCGCCAGCAGCTTGATCAGGGGCAGGCACACTGAAGCTTTCTTT. Translated, it gives CASSLIRGRHTEAFF. The rearrangement links TRBV5-1 to TRBJ1-1, with D possibly TRBD1 on 6 matching bases. Deletions cut 1 base from V and 3 bases from J, with 13 bases between. CDR3 length equals 15 residues. Germline assignment: CDR1 SGHRS and CDR2 YFSETQ.

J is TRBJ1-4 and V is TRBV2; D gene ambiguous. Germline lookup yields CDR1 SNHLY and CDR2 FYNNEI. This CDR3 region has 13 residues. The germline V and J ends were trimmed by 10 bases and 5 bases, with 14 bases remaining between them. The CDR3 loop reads CATTRETNEKLFF. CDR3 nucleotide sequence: TGTGCCACCACCCGGGAGACAAATGAAAAACTGTTTTTT.

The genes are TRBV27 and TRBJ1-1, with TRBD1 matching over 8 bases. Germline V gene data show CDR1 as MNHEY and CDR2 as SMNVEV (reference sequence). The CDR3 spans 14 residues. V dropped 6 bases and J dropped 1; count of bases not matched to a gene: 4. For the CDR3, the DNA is TGTGCCAGCAGCCAGGGGGCGGCGAACACTGAAGCTTTCTTT. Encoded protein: CASSQGAANTEAFF.

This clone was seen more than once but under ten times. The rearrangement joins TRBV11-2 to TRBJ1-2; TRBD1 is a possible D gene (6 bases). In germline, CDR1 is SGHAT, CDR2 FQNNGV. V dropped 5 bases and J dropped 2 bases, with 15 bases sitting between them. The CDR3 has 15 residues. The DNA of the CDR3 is TGTGCCAGCAGCCCCCTCGCTGACAGGAACTATGGCTACACCTTC. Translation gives CASSPLADRNYGYTF. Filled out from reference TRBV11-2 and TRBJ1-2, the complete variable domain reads EAGVAQSPRYKIIEKRQSVAFWCNPISGHATLYWYQQILGQGPKLLIQFQNNGVVDDSQLPKDRFSAERLKGVDSTLKIQPAKLEDSAVYLCASSPLADRNYGYTFGSGTRLTVV.

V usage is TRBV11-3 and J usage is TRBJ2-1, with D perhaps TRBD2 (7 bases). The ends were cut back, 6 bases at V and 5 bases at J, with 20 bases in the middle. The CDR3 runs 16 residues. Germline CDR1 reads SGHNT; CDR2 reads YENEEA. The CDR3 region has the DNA TGTGCCAGCAGAAAGGGAGGGGGGAGGATCAACAATGAGCAGTTCTTC. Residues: CASRKGGGRINNEQFF.

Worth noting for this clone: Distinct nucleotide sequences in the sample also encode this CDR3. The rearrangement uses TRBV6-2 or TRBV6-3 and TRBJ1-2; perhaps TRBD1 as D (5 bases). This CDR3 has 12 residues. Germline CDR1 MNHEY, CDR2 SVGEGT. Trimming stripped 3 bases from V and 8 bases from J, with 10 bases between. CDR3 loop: CASSYQGRGYTF. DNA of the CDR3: TGTGCCAGCAGTTATCAGGGTCGCGGCTACACCTTC.

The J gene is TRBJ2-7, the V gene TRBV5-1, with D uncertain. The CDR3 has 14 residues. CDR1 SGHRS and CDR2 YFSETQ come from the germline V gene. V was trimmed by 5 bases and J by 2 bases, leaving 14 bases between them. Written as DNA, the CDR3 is TGCGCCAGCAGTTCAGGCCTTGTGCCCTACGAGCAGTACTTC. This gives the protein CASSSGLVPYEQYF. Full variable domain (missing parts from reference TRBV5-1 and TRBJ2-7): KAGVTQTPRYLIKTRGQQVTLSCSPISGHRSVSWYQQTPGQGLQFLFEYFSETQRNKGNFPGRFSGRQFSNSRSEMNVSTLELGDSALYLCASSSGLVPYEQYFGPGTRLTVT.

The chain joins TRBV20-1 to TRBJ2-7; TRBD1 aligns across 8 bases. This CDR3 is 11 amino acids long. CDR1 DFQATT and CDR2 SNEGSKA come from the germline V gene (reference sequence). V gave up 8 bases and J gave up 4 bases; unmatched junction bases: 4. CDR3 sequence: CSFQGAYEQYF. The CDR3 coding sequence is TGCAGTTTCCAGGGGGCTTACGAGCAGTACTTC.

In DNA, the CDR3 is TGTGCCTGGAGTGGAACCGGGACAGGGTATGGCTACACCTTC. This gives the protein CAWSGTGTGYGYTF. This sequence joins TRBV30 and TRBJ1-2, with TRBD1 matching over 9 bases. J lost 5 bases, V lost 1 base, and 5 bases had no gene match. CDR1 is GTSNPN and CDR2 is SVGIG in the germline V gene (reference sequence). The CDR3 covers 14 residues.

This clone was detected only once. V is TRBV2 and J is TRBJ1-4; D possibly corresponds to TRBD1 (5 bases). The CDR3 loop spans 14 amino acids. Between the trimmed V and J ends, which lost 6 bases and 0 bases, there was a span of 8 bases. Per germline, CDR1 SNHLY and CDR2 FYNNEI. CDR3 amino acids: CASRLTATNEKLFF. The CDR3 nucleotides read TGTGCCAGCAGATTGACAGCAACTAATGAAAAACTGTTTTTT.

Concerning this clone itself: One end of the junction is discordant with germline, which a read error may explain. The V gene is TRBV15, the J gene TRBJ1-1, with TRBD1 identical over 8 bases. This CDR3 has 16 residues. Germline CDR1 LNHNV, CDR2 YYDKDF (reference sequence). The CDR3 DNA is TGTGCCACCAGCAGAGATTCCCCCGGGACAGGAGAGCCTCGCCCATTT. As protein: CATSRDSPGTGEPRPF.

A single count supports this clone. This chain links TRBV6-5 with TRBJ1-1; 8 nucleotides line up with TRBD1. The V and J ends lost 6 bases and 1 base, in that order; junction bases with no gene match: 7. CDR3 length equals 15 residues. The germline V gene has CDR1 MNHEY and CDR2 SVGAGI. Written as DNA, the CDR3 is TGTGCCAGCAGCGACTCCGGACAGGGGAACACTGAAGCTTTCTTT. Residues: CASSDSGQGNTEAFF.

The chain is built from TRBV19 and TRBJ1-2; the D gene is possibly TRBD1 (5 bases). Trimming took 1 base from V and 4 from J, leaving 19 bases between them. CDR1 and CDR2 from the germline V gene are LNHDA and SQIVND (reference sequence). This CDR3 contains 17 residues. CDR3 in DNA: TGTGCCAGTAGTATAGGAGGACAAGCCACCAACATCTATGGCTACACCTTC. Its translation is CASSIGGQATNIYGYTF.

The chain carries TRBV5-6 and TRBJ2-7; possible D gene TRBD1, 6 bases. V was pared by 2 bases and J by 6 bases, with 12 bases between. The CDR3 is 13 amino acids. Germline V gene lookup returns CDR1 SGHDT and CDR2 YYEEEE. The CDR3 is CASSLTTGFEQYF. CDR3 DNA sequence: TGTGCCAGCAGCTTAACGACAGGTTTCGAGCAGTACTTC.

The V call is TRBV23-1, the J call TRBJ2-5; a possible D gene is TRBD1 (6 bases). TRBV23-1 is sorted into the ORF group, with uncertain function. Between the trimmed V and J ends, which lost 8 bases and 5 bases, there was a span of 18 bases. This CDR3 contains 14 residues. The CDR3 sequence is CASHRVICHETQYF. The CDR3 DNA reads TGCGCCAGCCACAGGGTAATCTGTCACGAGACCCAGTACTTC.

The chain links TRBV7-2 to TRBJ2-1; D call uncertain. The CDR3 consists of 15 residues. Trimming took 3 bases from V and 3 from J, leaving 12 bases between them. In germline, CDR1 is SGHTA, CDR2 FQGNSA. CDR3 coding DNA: TGTGCCAGCAGCTTTAGTGGTTTTAGCTACAATGAGCAGTTCTTC. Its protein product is CASSFSGFSYNEQFF.

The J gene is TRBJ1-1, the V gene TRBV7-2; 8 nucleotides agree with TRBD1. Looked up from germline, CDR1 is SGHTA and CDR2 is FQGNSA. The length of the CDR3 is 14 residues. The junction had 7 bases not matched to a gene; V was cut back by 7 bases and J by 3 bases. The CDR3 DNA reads TGTGCCAGCACCCTCAGGGGGCTAGACACTGAAGCTTTCTTT. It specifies CASTLRGLDTEAFF.

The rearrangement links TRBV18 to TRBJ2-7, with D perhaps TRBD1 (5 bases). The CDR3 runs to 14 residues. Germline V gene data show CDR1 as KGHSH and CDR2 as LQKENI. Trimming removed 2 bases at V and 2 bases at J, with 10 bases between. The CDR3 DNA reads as TGTGCCAGCTCACCAGGGGTGACAGCCTACGAGCAGTACTTC. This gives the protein CASSPGVTAYEQYF. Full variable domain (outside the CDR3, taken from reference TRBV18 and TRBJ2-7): NAGVMQNPRHLVRRRGQEARLRCSPMKGHSHVYWYRQLPEEGLKFMVYLQKENIIDESGMPKERFSAEFPKEGPSILRIQQVVRGDSAAYFCASSPGVTAYEQYFGPGTRLTVT.

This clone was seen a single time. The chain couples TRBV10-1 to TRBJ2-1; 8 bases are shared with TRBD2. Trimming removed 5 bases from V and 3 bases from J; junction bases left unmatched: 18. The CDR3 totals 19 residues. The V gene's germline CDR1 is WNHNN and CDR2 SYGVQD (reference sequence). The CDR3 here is CASSWSRDPTSGVYNEQFF. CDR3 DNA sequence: TGCGCCAGCAGTTGGTCCCGGGACCCTACTAGCGGTGTCTACAATGAGCAGTTCTTC.

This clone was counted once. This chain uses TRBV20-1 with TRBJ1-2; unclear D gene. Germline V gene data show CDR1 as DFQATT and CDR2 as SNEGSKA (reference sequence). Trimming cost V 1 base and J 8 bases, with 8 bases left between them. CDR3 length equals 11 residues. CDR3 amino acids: CSARASGGYTF. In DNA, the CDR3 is TGCAGTGCTAGAGCATCGGGGGGCTACACCTTC.

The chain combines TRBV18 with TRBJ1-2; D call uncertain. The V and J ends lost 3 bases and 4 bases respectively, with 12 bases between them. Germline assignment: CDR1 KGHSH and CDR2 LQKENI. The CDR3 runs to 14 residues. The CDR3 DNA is TGTGCCAGCTCACCGGCGGAGGGTACCTATGGCTACACCTTC. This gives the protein CASSPAEGTYGYTF.

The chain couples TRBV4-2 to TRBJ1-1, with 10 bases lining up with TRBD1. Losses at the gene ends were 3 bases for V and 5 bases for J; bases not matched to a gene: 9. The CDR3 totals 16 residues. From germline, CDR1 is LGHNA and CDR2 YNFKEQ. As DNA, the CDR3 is TGTGCCAGCAGCCAGGAACCGACAGGGGGCTGGACTGAAGCTTTCTTT. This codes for CASSQEPTGGWTEAFF.